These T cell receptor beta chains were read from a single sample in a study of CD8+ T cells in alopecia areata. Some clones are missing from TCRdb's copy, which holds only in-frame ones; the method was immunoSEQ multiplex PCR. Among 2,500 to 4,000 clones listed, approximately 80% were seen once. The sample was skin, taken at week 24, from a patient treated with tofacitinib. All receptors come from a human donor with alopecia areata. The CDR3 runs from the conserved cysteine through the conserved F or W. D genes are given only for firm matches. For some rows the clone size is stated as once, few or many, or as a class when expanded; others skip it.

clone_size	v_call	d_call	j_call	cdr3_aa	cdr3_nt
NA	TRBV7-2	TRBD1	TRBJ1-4	CASSPGQGRLFF	TGTGCCAGCAGCCCGGGACAGGGGAGACTGTTTTTT
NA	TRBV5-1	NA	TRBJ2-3	CASSWGRSGNTDTQYF	TGCGCCAGCAGCTGGGGACGGTCCGGGAACACAGATACGCAGTATTTT
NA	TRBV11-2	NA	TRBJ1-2	CASSLRLQGGYTF	TGTGCCAGCAGCTTGAGGCTGCAGGGGGGCTACACCTTC
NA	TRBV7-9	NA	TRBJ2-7	CASSLAREQYF	TGTGCCAGCAGCTTAGCTCGGGAGCAGTACTTC
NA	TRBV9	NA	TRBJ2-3	CASSTRPDGTQYF	TGTGCCAGCAGCACCCGCCCCGACGGTACGCAGTATTTT
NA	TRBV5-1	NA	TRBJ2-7	CASSSPSWDRRLSHEQYF	TGCGCCAGCAGCTCCCCTTCTTGGGATCGGCGATTAAGCCACGAGCAGTACTTC
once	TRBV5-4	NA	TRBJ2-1	CASSLGTSNEQFF	TGTGCCAGCAGCTTGGGTACTAGCAATGAGCAGTTCTTC
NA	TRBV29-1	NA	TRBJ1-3	CSVGTFGNTIYF	TGCAGCGTGGGGACTTTTGGAAACACCATATATTTT
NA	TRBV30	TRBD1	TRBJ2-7	CAWSVQGIDEQYF	TGTGCCTGGAGTGTACAGGGGATAGACGAGCAGTACTTC
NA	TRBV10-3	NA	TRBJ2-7	CAGGDSTYEQYF	TGTGCCGGAGGGGACAGTACCTACGAGCAGTACTTC
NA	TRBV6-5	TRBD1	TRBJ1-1	CASSPGTANTEAFF	TGTGCCAGCAGCCCCGGGACAGCGAACACTGAAGCTTTCTTT
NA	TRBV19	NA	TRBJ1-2	CASSRQDVGTVGGYTF	TGTGCCAGTAGCCGCCAAGACGTGGGGACGGTGGGTGGCTACACCTTC
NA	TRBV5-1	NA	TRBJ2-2	CASSLDGTQNTGELFF	TGCGCCAGCAGCTTGGACGGGACGCAGAACACCGGGGAGCTGTTTTTT
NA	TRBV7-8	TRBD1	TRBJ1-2	CASSIGQGAQGYTF	TGTGCCAGCAGCATTGGTCAGGGGGCCCAAGGCTACACCTTC
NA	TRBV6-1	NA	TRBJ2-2	CASSEQVTTGELFF	TGTGCCAGCAGTGAACAGGTGACCACCGGGGAGCTGTTTTTT
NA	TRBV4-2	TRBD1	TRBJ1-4	CASSQETSRTGATNEKLFF	TGTGCCAGCAGCCAAGAAACCTCCAGGACAGGGGCAACTAATGAAAAACTGTTTTTT
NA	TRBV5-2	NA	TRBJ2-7	CASSQPPGQGVGQYF	TGTGCCAGCAGTCAGCCCCCGGGACAGGGTGTCGGGCAGTACTTC
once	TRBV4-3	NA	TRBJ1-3	CASSQGVDNSGNTIYF	TGCGCCAGCAGCCAAGGGGTGGACAACTCTGGAAACACCATATATTTT
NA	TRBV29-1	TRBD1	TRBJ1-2	CSVGTGTNGYTF	TGCAGCGTTGGGACAGGGACCAATGGCTACACCTTC
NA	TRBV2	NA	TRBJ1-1	CASSDLGGARAFF	TGTGCCAGCAGTGATCTAGGTGGGGCTCGAGCTTTCTTT
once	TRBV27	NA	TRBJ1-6	CASRTGYNSPLHF	TGTGCCAGCAGAACAGGGTACAATTCACCCCTCCACTTT
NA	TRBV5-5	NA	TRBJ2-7	CASSLGSSYEQYF	TGTGCCAGCAGCCTAGGGTCCTCCTACGAGCAGTACTTC
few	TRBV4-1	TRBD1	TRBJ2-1	CASSQWAAGQGYNEQFF	TGCGCCAGCAGCCAATGGGCAGCGGGACAGGGGTACAATGAGCAGTTCTTC
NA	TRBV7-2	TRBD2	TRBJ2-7	CASSPRTSGGNEQYF	TGTGCCAGCAGCCCCCGGACTAGCGGGGGGAACGAGCAGTACTTC
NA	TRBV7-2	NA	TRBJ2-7	CASSVHFTYEQYF	TGTGCCAGCAGCGTACATTTCACCTACGAGCAGTACTTC
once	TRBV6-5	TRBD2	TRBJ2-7	CASSLAGPTGGYEQYF	TGTGCCAGCAGTTTAGCGGGGCCCACGGGGGGATACGAGCAGTACTTC
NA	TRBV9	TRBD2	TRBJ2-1	CASSVGLAGGHEQFF	TGTGCCAGCAGCGTAGGACTAGCGGGGGGGCATGAGCAGTTCTTC
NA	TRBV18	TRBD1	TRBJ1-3	CASSRTGDPLSGNTIYF	TGTGCCAGCTCACGGACAGGGGACCCCCTCTCTGGAAACACCATATATTTT
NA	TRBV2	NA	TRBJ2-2	CASKLTDAPGELFF	TGTGCCAGCAAGTTGACCGACGCCCCCGGGGAGCTGTTTTTT
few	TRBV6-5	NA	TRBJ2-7	CASNPTGAWGYEQYF	TGTGCCAGCAACCCGACAGGAGCATGGGGTTACGAGCAGTACTTC
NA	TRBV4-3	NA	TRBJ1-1	CASSREGYNTEAFF	TGCGCCAGCAGCCGGGAGGGCTACAACACTGAAGCTTTCTTT
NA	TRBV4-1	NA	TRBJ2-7	CASSQDTGHRPSSYEQYF	TGCGCCAGCAGCCAAGATACTGGGCATCGCCCAAGCTCCTACGAGCAGTACTTC
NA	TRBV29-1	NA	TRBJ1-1	CSATRQSGSEAFF	TGCAGCGCTACCCGACAGTCCGGCTCTGAAGCTTTCTTT
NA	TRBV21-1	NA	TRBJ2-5	CASSKAVYQETQYF	TGTGCCAGCAGCAAAGCAGTGTACCAAGAGACCCAGTACTTC
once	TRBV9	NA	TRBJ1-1	CASSVGPENTEAFF	TGTGCCAGCAGCGTAGGACCGGAGAACACTGAAGCTTTCTTT
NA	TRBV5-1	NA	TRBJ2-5	CASSLDPPGAGETQYF	TGCGCCAGCAGCTTGGATCCCCCGGGGGCAGGGGAGACCCAGTACTTC
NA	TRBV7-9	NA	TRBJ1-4	CASMTGAANEKLFF	TGTGCCAGTATGACCGGGGCAGCGAATGAAAAACTGTTTTTT
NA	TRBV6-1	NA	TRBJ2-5	CASSEGGQHRETQYF	TGTGCCAGCAGTGAGGGAGGACAGCATAGGGAGACCCAGTACTTC
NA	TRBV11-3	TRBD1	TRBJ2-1	CASSSTGQVDNEQFF	TGTGCCAGCAGCTCTACGGGACAGGTAGACAATGAGCAGTTCTTC
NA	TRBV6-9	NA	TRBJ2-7	CASKRRSYEQYF	TGTGCCAGCAAGCGACGCTCCTACGAGCAGTACTTC
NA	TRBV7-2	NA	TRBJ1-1	CASSPDRLRAFF	TGTGCCAGCAGCCCAGACAGATTACGGGCTTTCTTT
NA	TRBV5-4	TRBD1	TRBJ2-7	CASSLANRGPLSEQYF	TGTGCCAGCAGCTTGGCCAACAGGGGTCCCCTTAGTGAGCAGTACTTC
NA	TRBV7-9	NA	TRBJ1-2	CASNRQEVYGYTF	TGTGCCAGCAACAGACAGGAGGTCTATGGCTACACCTTC
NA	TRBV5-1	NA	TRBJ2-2	CASSLDLTASAWTGELFF	TGCGCCAGCAGCTTAGACCTAACCGCTAGCGCATGGACCGGGGAGCTGTTTTTT
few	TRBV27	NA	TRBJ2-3	CASYSPLGGGTSFGRKITDTQYF	TGTGCCAGCTACAGTCCCCTCGGTGGCGGAACCTCCTTTGGGCGTAAGATCACAGATACGCAGTATTTT
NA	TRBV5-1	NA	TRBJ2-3	CASVLGPGADTQYF	TGCGCCAGCGTGCTTGGACCCGGCGCAGATACGCAGTATTTT
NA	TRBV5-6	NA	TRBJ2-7	CASSLWLTGRDEQYF	TGTGCCAGCAGCTTGTGGCTGACGGGTAGGGACGAGCAGTACTTC
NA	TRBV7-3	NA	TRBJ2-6	CASSLTPGASPGANVLTF	TGTGCCAGCAGCTTAACGCCAGGGGCCTCGCCCGGGGCCAACGTCCTGACTTTC
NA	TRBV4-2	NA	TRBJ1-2	CASSQARQDHGYTF	TGTGCCAGCAGCCAAGCAAGGCAGGACCATGGCTACACCTTC
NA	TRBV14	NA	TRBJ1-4	CASSHQEKLFF	TGTGCCAGCAGCCATCAAGAAAAACTGTTTTTT
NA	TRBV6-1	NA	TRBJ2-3	CASSYRDSTDTQYF	TGTGCCAGCAGTTATAGGGACAGCACAGATACGCAGTATTTT
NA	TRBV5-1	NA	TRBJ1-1	CASSREGHTEAFF	TGCGCCAGCAGCAGAGAAGGGCACACTGAAGCTTTCTTT